This entry is about one T cell receptor (beta chain). The entry originates in a study of blood T cell repertoires in COVID-19. Study background: From the United States, Italy and Spain came samples of acute and convalescent COVID-19. In each case, the material was cDNA or gDNA derived from T cells, B-cell-depleted T cells, or PBMCs.

The CDR3 runs 13 residues. Per germline, CDR1 KGHDR and CDR2 SFDVKD. The V end was cut by 6 bases, the J end by 3 bases, with 10 bases between. In the original processing: Amplifying reference gene primers gave estimates of nucleated cell counts. Sequencing used immunoSEQ multiplex PCR; TCRdb keeps in-frame clones, though not all of them. The V and J calls and clone size were taken over from that table, and D and trimming were inferred from the DNA. Of 250,000 or so clones listed, less than 90% are singletons. This receptor was taken from a man aged 60-69 years with acute or convalescent COVID-19. Sequencing was performed on peripheral blood. The chain uses TRBV24-1 and TRBJ2-5; tentative D call: TRBD2 (5 bases). Here the CDR3 DNA reads TGTGCCACCAGTTCCGGGGAAAAAGAGACCCAGTACTTC. Protein product: CATSSGEKETQYF.